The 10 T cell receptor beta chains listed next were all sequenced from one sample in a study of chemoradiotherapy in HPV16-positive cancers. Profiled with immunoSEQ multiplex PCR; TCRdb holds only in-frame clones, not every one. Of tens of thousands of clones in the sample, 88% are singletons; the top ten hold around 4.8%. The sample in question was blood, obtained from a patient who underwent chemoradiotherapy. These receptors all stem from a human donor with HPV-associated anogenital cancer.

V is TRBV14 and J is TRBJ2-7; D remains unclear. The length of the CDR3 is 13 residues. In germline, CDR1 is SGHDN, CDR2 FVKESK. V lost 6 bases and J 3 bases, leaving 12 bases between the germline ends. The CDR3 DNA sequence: TGTGCCAGCAGGCCCCCGGGTGACTACGAGCAGTACTTC. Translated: CASRPPGDYEQYF.

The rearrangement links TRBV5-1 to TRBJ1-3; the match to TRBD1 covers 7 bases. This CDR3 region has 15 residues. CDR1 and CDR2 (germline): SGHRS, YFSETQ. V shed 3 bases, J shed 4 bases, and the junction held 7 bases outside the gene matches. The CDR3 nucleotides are TGCGCCAGCAGCTCAGGGGGATCAATAGGAAACACCATATATTTT. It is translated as CASSSGGSIGNTIYF.

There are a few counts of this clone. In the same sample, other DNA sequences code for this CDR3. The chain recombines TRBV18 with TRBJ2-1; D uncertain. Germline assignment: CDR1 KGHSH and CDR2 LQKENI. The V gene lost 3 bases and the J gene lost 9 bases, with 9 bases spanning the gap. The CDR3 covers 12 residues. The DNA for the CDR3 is TGTGCCAGCTCACCCGCGGCGCTTGAGCAGTTCTTC. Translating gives CASSPAALEQFF.

CDR3: CASSPRGQNTGELFF. In DNA, the CDR3 is TGCGCCAGCAGCCCCCGAGGCCAGAACACCGGGGAGCTGTTTTTT. V is TRBV5-1 and J is TRBJ2-2; D gene ambiguous. CDR1 and CDR2 from the germline V gene are SGHRS and YFSETQ. The germline V and J ends were trimmed by 4 bases and 1 base, with 11 bases remaining between them. This CDR3 has 15 residues.

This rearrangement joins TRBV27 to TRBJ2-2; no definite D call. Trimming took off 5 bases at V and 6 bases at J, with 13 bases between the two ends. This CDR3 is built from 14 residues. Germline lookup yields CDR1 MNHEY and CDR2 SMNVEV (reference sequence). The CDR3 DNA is TGTGCCAGCAGTCTAGGTGTGGTTGCCGGGGAGCTGTTTTTT. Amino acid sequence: CASSLGVVAGELFF.

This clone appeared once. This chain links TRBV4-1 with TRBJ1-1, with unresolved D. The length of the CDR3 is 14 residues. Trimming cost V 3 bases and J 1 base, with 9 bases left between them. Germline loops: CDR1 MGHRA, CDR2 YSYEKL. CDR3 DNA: TGCGCCAGCAGCCACCCGACAAGGAACACTGAAGCTTTCTTT. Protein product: CASSHPTRNTEAFF.

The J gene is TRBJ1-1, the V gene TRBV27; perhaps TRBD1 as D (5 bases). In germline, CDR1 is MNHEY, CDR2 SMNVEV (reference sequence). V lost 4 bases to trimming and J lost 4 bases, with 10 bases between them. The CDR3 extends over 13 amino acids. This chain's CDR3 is CASSYRGGTEAFF. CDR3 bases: TGTGCCAGCAGTTATCGCGGGGGCACTGAAGCTTTCTTT.

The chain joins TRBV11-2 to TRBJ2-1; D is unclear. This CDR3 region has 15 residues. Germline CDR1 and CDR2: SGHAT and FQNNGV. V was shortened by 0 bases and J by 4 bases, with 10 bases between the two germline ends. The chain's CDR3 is CASSLEHMPYNEQFF. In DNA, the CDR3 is TGTGCCAGCAGCTTAGAGCACATGCCTTACAATGAGCAGTTCTTC.

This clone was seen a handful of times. Here the CDR3 reads CASSPDRGIYNSPLHF. The CDR3 nucleotides are TGTGCCAGCAGCCCTGACAGGGGAATCTATAATTCACCCCTCCACTTT. V and J are TRBV7-9 and TRBJ1-6; 8 nucleotides align to TRBD1. The J segment lost 3 bases and the V segment lost 5 bases, leaving 6 bases of the junction unmatched. This CDR3 comprises 16 residues. From germline, CDR1 is SEHNR and CDR2 FQNEAQ (reference sequence). Drawing the rest from reference TRBV7-9 and TRBJ1-6, the complete variable domain is DTGVSQNPRHKITKRGQNVTFRCDPISEHNRLYWYRQTLGQGPEFLTYFQNEAQLEKSRLLSDRFSAERPKGSFSTLEIQRTEQGDSAMYLCASSPDRGIYNSPLHFGNGTRLTVT.

CDR3 nucleotides: TGTGCCAGTACCGGGGACTTAGGGCAGCCCCAGCATTTT. Protein: CASTGDLGQPQHF. This chain joins TRBV19 and TRBJ1-5, with D possibly TRBD1 on 5 matching bases. Trimming removed 7 bases at V and 7 bases at J, with 14 bases between. Germline assignment: CDR1 LNHDA and CDR2 SQIVND (reference sequence). The CDR3 consists of 13 residues.